This T cell receptor beta chain came from a study of control samples from healthy donors and cancer patients. Profiling relied on immunoSEQ multiplex PCR, and the TCRdb table lists in-frame clones only, not all of them. In the table there are about 130,000 clones, 92% of which are singletons. The CDR3 runs 15 residues. Trimming removed 3 bases at V and 3 bases at J, with 16 bases between. Germline assignment: CDR1 SGDLS and CDR2 YYNGEE. This clone occurred once. The receptor comes from a man older than 75 with head and neck cancer. This chain joins TRBV9 and TRBJ2-7, with D perhaps matching TRBD1 or TRBD2 (7 bases each). Specimen: PBMCs. For the CDR3, the DNA is TGTGCCAGCAGCGCAGGGGGGGACTTCTTCTACGAGCAGTACTTC. It encodes CASSAGGDFFYEQYF.